This TCR beta chain was captured by sequencing in a study of blood T cell repertoires in COVID-19. Some clones are missing from TCRdb's copy, which holds only in-frame ones; the method was immunoSEQ multiplex PCR. The table records about 300,000 clones, around 90% of them present only once. Unmatched junction bases numbered 4, after V lost 0 bases and J lost 3 bases. There are 16 residues in the CDR3. Germline V gene data show CDR1 as SGDLS and CDR2 as YYNGEE. Sequenced material: PBMCs or T cells enriched from blood (not recorded which). The V gene is TRBV9, the J gene TRBJ2-3; 10 positions match TRBD1. This receptor was taken from a woman younger than 30 with acute COVID-19. The CDR3 is CASSVVAGQGTDTQYF. The CDR3 DNA follows: TGTGCCAGCAGCGTAGTAGCGGGACAGGGGACAGATACGCAGTATTTT.